What follows are 13 T cell receptor beta chains derived from one specimen sequenced in a study of blood T cell repertoires in COVID-19. The protocol was immunoSEQ multiplex PCR, while the TCRdb copy is restricted to in-frame clones and leaves out a portion. The sample shows 200,000 to 300,000 clones, about 89% of them seen only once. The specimen was peripheral blood. These receptors were taken from a woman aged 50 to 60 with acute or convalescent COVID-19.

This chain links TRBV7-2 with TRBJ1-1; D ambiguous. This CDR3 spans 13 amino acids. Per germline, CDR1 SGHTA and CDR2 FQGNSA. The V gene lost 7 bases and the J gene lost 1 base, with 10 bases spanning the gap. CDR3 nucleotides: TGTGCCAGCAAATGGGCCCGGAACACTGAAGCTTTCTTT. It specifies CASKWARNTEAFF.

Concerning this clone itself: At one boundary the junction diverges from the germline segment, which might be a read error. This chain links TRBV9 with TRBJ2-5; a weak D match, TRBD2 (5 bases). The CDR3 spans 13 residues. CDR1 and CDR2 (germline): SGDLS, YYNGEE. CDR3 amino acids: CASSVDLGETRYF. The CDR3 nucleotides read TGTGCCAGCAGCGTAGATTTGGGAGAGACCCGGTACTTC. The full variable domain, completed using reference TRBV9 and TRBJ2-5, is DSGVTQTPKHLITATGQRVTLRCSPRSGDLSVYWYQQSLDQGLQFLIQYYNGEERAKGNILERFSAQQFPDLHSELNLSSLELGDSALYFCASSVDLGETRYFGPGTRLLVL.

The chain employs TRBV6-5 and TRBJ1-6; 8 bases fit TRBD1. J gave up 10 bases and V 5 bases, and 4 bases lay outside the gene matches. The V gene's germline CDR1 is MNHEY and CDR2 SVGAGI. The CDR3 covers 13 residues. The CDR3 DNA is TGTGCCAGCAGTCTAGACAGGGGATCACCCCTCCACTTT. Translating gives CASSLDRGSPLHF.

The chain has TRBV5-4 and TRBJ2-5; the match to TRBD2 covers 9 bases. In germline, CDR1 is SGHNT, CDR2 YYREEE (reference sequence). J was trimmed by 2 bases and V by 0 bases; bases with no gene match: 5. The CDR3 extends over 16 amino acids. CDR3 region: CASSLGLAGMQETQYF. The CDR3, as DNA: TGTGCCAGCAGCTTGGGGCTAGCGGGGATGCAAGAGACCCAGTACTTC. The full variable domain, its missing parts supplied by reference TRBV5-4 and TRBJ2-5, is ETGVTQSPTHLIKTRGQQVTLRCSSQSGHNTVSWYQQALGQGPQFIFQYYREEENGRGNFPPRFSGLQFPNYSSELNVNALELDDSALYLCASSLGLAGMQETQYFGPGTRLLVL.

V gene TRBV28 combines with J gene TRBJ2-2; 10 positions match TRBD2. The germline gives CDR1 MDHEN, CDR2 SYDVKM. V dropped 1 base and J dropped 3; count of bases not matched to a gene: 2. The CDR3 is 16 residues long. DNA of the CDR3: TGTGCCAGCAGTTTATTCCTAGCGGGAGACACCGGGGAGCTGTTTTTT. Amino acid sequence: CASSLFLAGDTGELFF.

The rearrangement links TRBV27 to TRBJ2-3; 14 bases line up with TRBD2. Germline CDR1 and CDR2: MNHEY and SMNVEV (reference sequence). CDR3 size: 17 residues. J gave up 5 bases and V 5 bases, and 9 bases lay outside the gene matches. CDR3 nucleotide sequence: TGTGCCAGCAGTCCGGGACTAGCGGGAGAAGCCGAAGATACGCAGTATTTT. Its translation: CASSPGLAGEAEDTQYF.

The DNA of the CDR3 is TGTGCCAGCAGTTCTCCAGGGGGCGCACGAGGCTACACCTTC. This encodes CASSSPGGARGYTF. The chain recombines TRBV28 with TRBJ1-2, with TRBD1 identical over 8 bases. Per germline, CDR1 MDHEN and CDR2 SYDVKM. After removal of 4 bases from V and 8 bases from J, the junction contained 9 bases not matched to a gene. The CDR3 runs 14 residues.

V and J are TRBV9 and TRBJ1-2; 9 bases agree with TRBD1. V shed 4 bases and J 7 bases; nucleotides not matched to a gene: 8. The CDR3 length is 14 residues. Germline V gene lookup returns CDR1 SGDLS and CDR2 YYNGEE. CDR3 residues: CASSLLGQGSGYTF. The CDR3 DNA sequence: TGTGCCAGCAGCCTCCTGGGACAGGGTAGTGGCTACACCTTC.

The chain uses TRBV4-3 and TRBJ2-3, with 9 positions matching TRBD2. Germline V CDR1 and CDR2: LGHNA, YSLEER. This CDR3 has 15 residues. V shed 4 bases, J shed 4 bases, and the junction held 6 bases outside the gene matches. The CDR3 DNA is TGCGCCAGCAGCCCGCGGGCGGGAGGGCCAGATACGCAGTATTTT. Its translation is CASSPRAGGPDTQYF.

CDR3: CASSYSAGPYGYTF. The DNA for the CDR3 is TGTGCCAGCAGTTACTCGGCAGGCCCGTATGGCTACACCTTC. This chain links TRBV6-2 or TRBV6-3 with TRBJ1-2, with D hard to call. Germline assignment: CDR1 MNHEY and CDR2 SVGEGT. V was shortened by 0 bases and J by 5 bases, with 10 bases between the two germline ends. The CDR3 consists of 14 residues.

J is TRBJ2-1 and V is TRBV9; no clear D. The germline gives CDR1 SGDLS, CDR2 YYNGEE. V was clipped by 4 bases and J by 0 bases, with 14 bases between them. The CDR3 has 16 amino acids. The CDR3 loop is CASSLNPGDSYNEQFF. The CDR3, as DNA: TGTGCCAGCAGCTTAAACCCCGGAGACTCCTACAATGAGCAGTTCTTC.

J is TRBJ1-6 and V is TRBV7-2, with 12 bases matching TRBD1. Germline values: CDR1 SGHTA, CDR2 FQGNSA. This CDR3 region has 17 residues. J was trimmed by 7 bases and V by 10 bases; bases with no gene match: 14. The CDR3 DNA is TGTGCCACCGCTCCAGACTGGGACAGGGGGCAGAATTCACCCCTCCACTTT. Translated: CATAPDWDRGQNSPLHF.

The chain couples TRBV5-1 to TRBJ1-4, with 7 positions matching TRBD1. The V segment lost 4 bases and the J segment 3 bases; nucleotides outside the gene matches: 6. CDR1 and CDR2 from the germline V gene are SGHRS and YFSETQ. The CDR3 consists of 15 residues. Here the CDR3 reads CASSIGTVANEKLFF. CDR3 nucleotides: TGCGCCAGCAGCATCGGGACAGTGGCTAATGAAAAACTGTTTTTT.